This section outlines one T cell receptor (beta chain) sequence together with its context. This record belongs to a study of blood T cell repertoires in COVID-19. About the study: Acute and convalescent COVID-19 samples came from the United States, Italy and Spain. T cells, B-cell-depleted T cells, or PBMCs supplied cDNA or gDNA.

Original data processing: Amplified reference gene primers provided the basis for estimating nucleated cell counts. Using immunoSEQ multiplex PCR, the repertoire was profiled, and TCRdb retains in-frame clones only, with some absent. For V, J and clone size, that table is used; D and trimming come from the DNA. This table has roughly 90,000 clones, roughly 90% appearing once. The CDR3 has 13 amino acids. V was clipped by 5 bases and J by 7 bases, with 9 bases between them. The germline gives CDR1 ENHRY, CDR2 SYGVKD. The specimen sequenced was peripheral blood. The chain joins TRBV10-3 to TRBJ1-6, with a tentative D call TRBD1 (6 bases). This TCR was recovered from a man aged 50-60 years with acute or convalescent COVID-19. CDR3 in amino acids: CAISLQGNSPLHF. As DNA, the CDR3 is TGTGCCATCAGTTTACAGGGAAATTCACCCCTCCACTTT.